A selection of T cell receptor beta chains follows, all from one sample in a study of CD8 T cells in Susac syndrome. One entry per CDR3 protein, called by TCRdb with MiXCR from the immunoSEQ multiplex PCR reads. Here the sample spans 75,000 to 100,000 distinct CDR3 sequences, over 90% being singletons. Sequenced: CD8+ T cells from PBMCs. These receptors were obtained from a human donor in good health. Each CDR3 is given with its conserved first and last residue. Fields, in order: V gene, J gene, CDR3 protein.

TRBV29-1,TRBJ2-7,CSVSGTGRYEQYF
TRBV25-1,TRBJ2-7,CASSPGPSGWQYF
TRBV6-5,TRBJ2-6,CASSYSVQGGSGANVLTF
TRBV20-1,TRBJ2-2,CSARVYGRRVGGELFF
TRBV2,TRBJ2-7,CASSRTGVGYEQYF
TRBV20-1,TRBJ2-7,CSAATYGGKSSYEQYF
TRBV3-1,TRBJ2-1,CASSQEYPGVLDEQFF
TRBV29-1,TRBJ2-1,CSVERQGDYNEQFF
TRBV7-9,TRBJ2-3,CASSPRQRTSTDTQYF
TRBV7-2,TRBJ1-5,CASSYTGGGQPQHF
TRBV11-2,TRBJ2-1,CATCWAGGANEQFF
TRBV30,TRBJ2-2,CAWRTGVLGELFF
TRBV29-1,TRBJ2-5,CSVAGGPGETQYF
TRBV27,TRBJ2-7,CASSLAPTYEQYF
TRBV20-1,TRBJ2-1,CSARAPRRDNEQFF
TRBV28,TRBJ1-2,CASTKSLQGGDYGYTF
TRBV27,TRBJ2-1,CASSSLTGYNEQFF
TRBV7-3,TRBJ2-1,CASSTSRDTYNEQFF
TRBV7-9,TRBJ2-3,CASRPRVWRDADTQYF
TRBV7-8,TRBJ2-2,CASRPRIRGGSNTGELFF
TRBV20-1,TRBJ2-1,CSARDPLAVGGNEQFF
TRBV20-1,TRBJ2-5,CSARVAGENQETQYF
TRBV5-6,TRBJ2-2,CASSFYTTGELFF
TRBV7-6,TRBJ2-3,CASSPLGDTQYF
TRBV6-5,TRBJ1-1,CASSYSIGTEAFF
TRBV5-1,TRBJ2-1,CASSLGAFDEQFF
TRBV9,TRBJ2-7,CASSVDETGYYEQYF
TRBV4-1,TRBJ1-1,CASTRGQANTEAFF
TRBV12-3/TRBV12-4,TRBJ1-5,CASSFSGGQPQHF
TRBV20-1,TRBJ1-5,CSATTEYSNQPQHF
TRBV12-3/TRBV12-4,TRBJ1-1,CASSSGVNTEAFF
TRBV7-9,TRBJ2-5,CASGRFRETQYF
TRBV29-1,TRBJ1-2,CSVLWSSFYGYTF
TRBV5-6,TRBJ1-5,CASSSTGEQPQHF
TRBV6-1,TRBJ2-3,CASSVPSGRPDTQYF
TRBV9,TRBJ1-5,CASSETGGQPQHF
TRBV6-4,TRBJ1-3,CATRDSGNTIYF
TRBV30,TRBJ1-5,CAWSPRWGDSNQPQHF
TRBV29-1,TRBJ1-1,CSVSANTEAFF
TRBV28,TRBJ2-7,CASRFREQGLYEQYF
TRBV24-1,TRBJ1-1,CATSDLGTEAFF
TRBV15,TRBJ1-2,CATSHDRASYGYTF
TRBV11-1,TRBJ2-1,CASSPRGLARYNEQFF
TRBV20-1,TRBJ2-3,CSAGAVGSTDTQYF
TRBV29-1,TRBJ1-1,CSVEWQRQEDTEAFF
TRBV24-1,TRBJ2-2,CATSDIQGTGELFF
TRBV7-8,TRBJ2-3,CASSLVYGPTDTQYF
TRBV7-2,TRBJ2-3,CASSSSPWGGEGTQYF
TRBV3-1,TRBJ2-3,CASSQEVLAGILDTQYF
TRBV7-9,TRBJ1-5,CASSLAGQGTDNQPQHF
TRBV12-5,TRBJ1-6,CASGLVRDRHSPLHF
TRBV7-8,TRBJ2-1,CASSLARLANNEQFF
TRBV12-3/TRBV12-4,TRBJ2-7,CASSLGRSYEQYF
TRBV14,TRBJ2-1,CASSHRGFYNEQFF
TRBV29-1,TRBJ2-7,CSVEDGTSYEQYF
TRBV15,TRBJ1-2,CATSVDPPSRGGYTF
TRBV9,TRBJ2-2,CASSVALAGNTGELFF
TRBV5-6,TRBJ2-4,CASSLRGAKNIQYF
TRBV7-9,TRBJ1-1,CASSLEGSAFF
TRBV7-9,TRBJ2-5,CASSSITSFQETQYF